A selection of T cell receptor beta chains follows, all from one sample in a study of T cell responses to AZD1222 COVID-19 vaccine. Some clones are missing from TCRdb's copy, which holds only in-frame ones; the method was immunoSEQ multiplex PCR. The data show approximately 160,000 clones, about 91% seen once. This sample comprised peripheral blood, obtained 28 days after the second AZD1222 dose. The receptors originated from an adult who received the AZD1222 COVID-19 vaccine. Each CDR3 is given with its conserved first and last residue. The D gene is left open where the match is weak. Clone size is given for some rows only: seen once, a few or many times, or a class if the clone is expanded.

D: TRBD2; V: TRBV9; J: TRBJ2-3; size: NA; CDR3: CASSVDYSGGALTQYF; DNA: TGTGCCAGCAGCGTAGACTATAGCGGGGGGGCCCTTACGCAGTATTTT
D: NA; V: TRBV6-1; J: TRBJ2-6; size: NA; CDR3: CASSERTATGANVLTF; DNA: TGTGCCAGCAGTGAACGGACGGCCACTGGCGCCAACGTCCTGACTTTC
D: NA; V: TRBV3-1/TRBV3-2; J: TRBJ1-3; size: NA; CDR3: CASSQDTISGNTIYF; DNA: TGTGCCAGCAGCCAAGATACCATCTCTGGAAACACCATATATTTT
D: TRBD1; V: TRBV3-1/TRBV3-2; J: TRBJ1-6; size: few; CDR3: CASSGRGRDSPLHF; DNA: TGTGCCAGCAGCGGCAGGGGGCGGGATTCACCCCTCCACTTT
D: NA; V: TRBV6-1; J: TRBJ1-1; size: once; CDR3: CASSEIGGNTEAFF; DNA: TGTGCCAGCAGTGAAATTGGGGGGAACACTGAAGCTTTCTTT
D: TRBD1; V: TRBV30; J: TRBJ1-2; size: once; CDR3: CAWSQGDWDYGYTF; DNA: TGTGCCTGGAGTCAGGGGGACTGGGACTATGGCTACACCTTC
D: NA; V: TRBV4-1; J: TRBJ1-4; size: NA; CDR3: CASSRRVGSNEKLFF; DNA: TGCGCCAGCAGCCGTCGGGTGGGGTCTAATGAAAAACTGTTTTTT
D: TRBD1; V: TRBV5-6; J: TRBJ2-1; size: NA; CDR3: CASSSAGQGALSYNEQFF; DNA: TGTGCCAGCAGCTCGGCGGGACAGGGGGCTCTCTCCTACAATGAGCAGTTCTTC
D: NA; V: TRBV11-2; J: TRBJ2-5; size: NA; CDR3: CASSLVGVWTQYF; DNA: TGTGCCAGCAGCTTAGTTGGTGTTTGGACCCAGTACTTC
D: NA; V: TRBV10-3; J: TRBJ2-7; size: NA; CDR3: CAISESRYEQYF; DNA: TGTGCCATCAGTGAGTCTCGCTACGAGCAGTACTTC
D: TRBD2; V: TRBV29-1; J: TRBJ2-3; size: NA; CDR3: CSVETSGGGTDTQYF; DNA: TGCAGCGTTGAAACTAGCGGGGGGGGCACAGATACGCAGTATTTT
D: TRBD1; V: TRBV3-1/TRBV3-2; J: TRBJ2-1; size: NA; CDR3: CASSQAGTDYNEQFF; DNA: TGTGCCAGCAGCCAAGCCGGGACAGACTACAATGAGCAGTTCTTC
D: NA; V: TRBV2; J: TRBJ2-5; size: NA; CDR3: CASILLGPPQGTQYF; DNA: TGTGCCAGCATCCTACTTGGGCCTCCCCAAGGGACCCAGTACTTC
D: NA; V: TRBV10-3; J: TRBJ1-3; size: few; CDR3: CAISEGGGAGNTIYF; DNA: TGTGCCATCAGTGAAGGTGGGGGGGCCGGGAACACCATATATTTT
D: TRBD1; V: TRBV19; J: TRBJ1-6; size: NA; CDR3: CASSITGVNSPLHF; DNA: TGTGCCAGTAGTATAACAGGGGTTAATTCACCCCTCCACTTT
D: NA; V: TRBV2; J: TRBJ1-2; size: NA; CDR3: CASSDQAGYGYGYTF; DNA: TGTGCCAGCAGTGATCAGGCAGGCTATGGGTATGGCTACACCTTC
D: NA; V: TRBV6-6; J: TRBJ1-4; size: NA; CDR3: CASSDPVTNEKLFF; DNA: TGTGCCAGCAGTGATCCGGTCACTAATGAAAAACTGTTTTTT
D: NA; V: TRBV4-2; J: TRBJ2-6; size: NA; CDR3: CASSQDLQSSGANVLTF; DNA: TGTGCCAGCAGCCAAGACTTACAGAGCTCTGGGGCCAACGTCCTGACTTTC
D: TRBD1; V: TRBV6-2/TRBV6-3; J: TRBJ1-1; size: NA; CDR3: CASSRPEAGGTEAFF; DNA: TGTGCCAGCAGTCGCCCGGAGGCAGGGGGCACTGAAGCTTTCTTT
D: NA; V: TRBV12-3/TRBV12-4; J: TRBJ2-1; size: NA; CDR3: CASSNYNEQFF; DNA: TGTGCCAGCAGTAACTACAATGAGCAGTTCTTC
D: NA; V: TRBV27; J: TRBJ1-6; size: NA; CDR3: CASSTLGGYNSPLHF; DNA: TGTGCCAGCAGTACCCTCGGGGGCTATAATTCACCCCTCCACTTT
D: NA; V: TRBV27; J: TRBJ1-6; size: NA; CDR3: CASSFKPAGSNSPLHF; DNA: TGTGCCAGCAGTTTTAAGCCCGCAGGGTCCAATTCACCCCTCCACTTT
D: NA; V: TRBV6-5; J: TRBJ1-2; size: NA; CDR3: CASRRGLANYGYTF; DNA: TGTGCCAGCAGGAGGGGACTCGCTAACTATGGCTACACCTTC
D: NA; V: TRBV27; J: TRBJ1-6; size: NA; CDR3: CASQSSYNSPLHF; DNA: TGTGCCAGCCAAAGCTCCTATAATTCACCCCTCCACTTT
D: TRBD2; V: TRBV3-1/TRBV3-2; J: TRBJ2-7; size: NA; CDR3: CASSQDLAGLAGRYEQYF; DNA: TGTGCCAGCAGCCAAGATTTGGCTGGACTAGCGGGTCGCTACGAGCAGTACTTC
D: TRBD1; V: TRBV6-4; J: TRBJ1-5; size: NA; CDR3: CASSDRTGSGNQPQHF; DNA: TGTGCCAGCAGTGACAGGACAGGTTCTGGCAATCAGCCCCAGCATTTT
D: TRBD2; V: TRBV10-2; J: TRBJ2-1; size: NA; CDR3: CASSEIAGGYNEQFF; DNA: TGCGCCAGCAGTGAGATAGCGGGGGGGTACAATGAGCAGTTCTTC
D: TRBD2; V: TRBV2; J: TRBJ2-2; size: NA; CDR3: CASSGLAGVLTGELFF; DNA: TGTGCCAGCAGTGGCTTAGCGGGGGTTTTGACCGGGGAGCTGTTTTTT
D: TRBD1; V: TRBV5-1; J: TRBJ2-1; size: NA; CDR3: CASSPGTDNNEQFF; DNA: TGCGCCAGCAGCCCAGGGACAGACAACAATGAGCAGTTCTTC
D: NA; V: TRBV5-4; J: TRBJ1-1; size: NA; CDR3: CASSQGLNTEAFF; DNA: TGTGCCAGCTCACAGGGATTGAACACTGAAGCTTTCTTT
D: NA; V: TRBV5-1; J: TRBJ1-2; size: NA; CDR3: CASSRDTTTVDYGYTF; DNA: TGCGCCAGCAGCAGAGACACTACGACAGTGGACTATGGCTACACCTTC
D: NA; V: TRBV5-4; J: TRBJ1-4; size: once; CDR3: CASSLEGGYGEKLFF; DNA: TGTGCCAGCAGCTTGGAGGGGGGCTACGGTGAAAAACTGTTTTTT
D: TRBD1; V: TRBV7-9; J: TRBJ1-1; size: NA; CDR3: CASSLDRTGKEAFF; DNA: TGTGCCAGCAGCTTAGACCGGACAGGGAAAGAAGCTTTCTTT
D: NA; V: TRBV11-2; J: TRBJ1-5; size: NA; CDR3: CASSLGDRQPQHF; DNA: TGTGCCAGCAGCTTAGGAGACCGTCAGCCCCAGCATTTT
D: NA; V: TRBV7-9; J: TRBJ2-5; size: NA; CDR3: CASSLTRNRDQETQYF; DNA: TGTGCCAGCAGCCTTACCCGGAACAGGGACCAAGAGACCCAGTACTTC
D: NA; V: TRBV9; J: TRBJ1-2; size: NA; CDR3: CASSASANYGYTF; DNA: TGTGCCAGCAGCGCAAGTGCTAACTATGGCTACACCTTC
D: NA; V: TRBV30; J: TRBJ1-2; size: NA; CDR3: CAWSFGTNYGYTF; DNA: TGTGCCTGGAGTTTTGGCACTAACTATGGCTACACCTTC
D: NA; V: TRBV30; J: TRBJ1-4; size: NA; CDR3: CAWSGGRESNEKLFF; DNA: TGTGCCTGGAGTGGGGGGAGGGAGTCTAATGAAAAACTGTTTTTT
D: NA; V: TRBV5-1; J: TRBJ1-6; size: once; CDR3: CASSLEWAGNSPLHF; DNA: TGCGCCAGCAGCTTGGAGTGGGCAGGTAATTCACCCCTCCACTTT
D: NA; V: TRBV28; J: TRBJ1-2; size: NA; CDR3: CASRPGQSNYGYTF; DNA: TGTGCCAGCAGACCCGGACAGTCTAACTATGGCTACACCTTC
D: TRBD2; V: TRBV7-9; J: TRBJ2-7; size: NA; CDR3: CASSLVAGGTYEQYF; DNA: TGTGCCAGCAGCTTAGTAGCGGGGGGGACCTACGAGCAGTACTTC
D: TRBD1; V: TRBV5-4; J: TRBJ1-2; size: NA; CDR3: CASSIPGQNYGYTF; DNA: TGTGCCAGCAGCATTCCGGGACAGAACTATGGCTACACCTTC
D: TRBD1; V: TRBV20-1; J: TRBJ1-2; size: NA; CDR3: CSANRGYGYTF; DNA: TGCAGTGCTAACAGGGGGTATGGCTACACCTTC